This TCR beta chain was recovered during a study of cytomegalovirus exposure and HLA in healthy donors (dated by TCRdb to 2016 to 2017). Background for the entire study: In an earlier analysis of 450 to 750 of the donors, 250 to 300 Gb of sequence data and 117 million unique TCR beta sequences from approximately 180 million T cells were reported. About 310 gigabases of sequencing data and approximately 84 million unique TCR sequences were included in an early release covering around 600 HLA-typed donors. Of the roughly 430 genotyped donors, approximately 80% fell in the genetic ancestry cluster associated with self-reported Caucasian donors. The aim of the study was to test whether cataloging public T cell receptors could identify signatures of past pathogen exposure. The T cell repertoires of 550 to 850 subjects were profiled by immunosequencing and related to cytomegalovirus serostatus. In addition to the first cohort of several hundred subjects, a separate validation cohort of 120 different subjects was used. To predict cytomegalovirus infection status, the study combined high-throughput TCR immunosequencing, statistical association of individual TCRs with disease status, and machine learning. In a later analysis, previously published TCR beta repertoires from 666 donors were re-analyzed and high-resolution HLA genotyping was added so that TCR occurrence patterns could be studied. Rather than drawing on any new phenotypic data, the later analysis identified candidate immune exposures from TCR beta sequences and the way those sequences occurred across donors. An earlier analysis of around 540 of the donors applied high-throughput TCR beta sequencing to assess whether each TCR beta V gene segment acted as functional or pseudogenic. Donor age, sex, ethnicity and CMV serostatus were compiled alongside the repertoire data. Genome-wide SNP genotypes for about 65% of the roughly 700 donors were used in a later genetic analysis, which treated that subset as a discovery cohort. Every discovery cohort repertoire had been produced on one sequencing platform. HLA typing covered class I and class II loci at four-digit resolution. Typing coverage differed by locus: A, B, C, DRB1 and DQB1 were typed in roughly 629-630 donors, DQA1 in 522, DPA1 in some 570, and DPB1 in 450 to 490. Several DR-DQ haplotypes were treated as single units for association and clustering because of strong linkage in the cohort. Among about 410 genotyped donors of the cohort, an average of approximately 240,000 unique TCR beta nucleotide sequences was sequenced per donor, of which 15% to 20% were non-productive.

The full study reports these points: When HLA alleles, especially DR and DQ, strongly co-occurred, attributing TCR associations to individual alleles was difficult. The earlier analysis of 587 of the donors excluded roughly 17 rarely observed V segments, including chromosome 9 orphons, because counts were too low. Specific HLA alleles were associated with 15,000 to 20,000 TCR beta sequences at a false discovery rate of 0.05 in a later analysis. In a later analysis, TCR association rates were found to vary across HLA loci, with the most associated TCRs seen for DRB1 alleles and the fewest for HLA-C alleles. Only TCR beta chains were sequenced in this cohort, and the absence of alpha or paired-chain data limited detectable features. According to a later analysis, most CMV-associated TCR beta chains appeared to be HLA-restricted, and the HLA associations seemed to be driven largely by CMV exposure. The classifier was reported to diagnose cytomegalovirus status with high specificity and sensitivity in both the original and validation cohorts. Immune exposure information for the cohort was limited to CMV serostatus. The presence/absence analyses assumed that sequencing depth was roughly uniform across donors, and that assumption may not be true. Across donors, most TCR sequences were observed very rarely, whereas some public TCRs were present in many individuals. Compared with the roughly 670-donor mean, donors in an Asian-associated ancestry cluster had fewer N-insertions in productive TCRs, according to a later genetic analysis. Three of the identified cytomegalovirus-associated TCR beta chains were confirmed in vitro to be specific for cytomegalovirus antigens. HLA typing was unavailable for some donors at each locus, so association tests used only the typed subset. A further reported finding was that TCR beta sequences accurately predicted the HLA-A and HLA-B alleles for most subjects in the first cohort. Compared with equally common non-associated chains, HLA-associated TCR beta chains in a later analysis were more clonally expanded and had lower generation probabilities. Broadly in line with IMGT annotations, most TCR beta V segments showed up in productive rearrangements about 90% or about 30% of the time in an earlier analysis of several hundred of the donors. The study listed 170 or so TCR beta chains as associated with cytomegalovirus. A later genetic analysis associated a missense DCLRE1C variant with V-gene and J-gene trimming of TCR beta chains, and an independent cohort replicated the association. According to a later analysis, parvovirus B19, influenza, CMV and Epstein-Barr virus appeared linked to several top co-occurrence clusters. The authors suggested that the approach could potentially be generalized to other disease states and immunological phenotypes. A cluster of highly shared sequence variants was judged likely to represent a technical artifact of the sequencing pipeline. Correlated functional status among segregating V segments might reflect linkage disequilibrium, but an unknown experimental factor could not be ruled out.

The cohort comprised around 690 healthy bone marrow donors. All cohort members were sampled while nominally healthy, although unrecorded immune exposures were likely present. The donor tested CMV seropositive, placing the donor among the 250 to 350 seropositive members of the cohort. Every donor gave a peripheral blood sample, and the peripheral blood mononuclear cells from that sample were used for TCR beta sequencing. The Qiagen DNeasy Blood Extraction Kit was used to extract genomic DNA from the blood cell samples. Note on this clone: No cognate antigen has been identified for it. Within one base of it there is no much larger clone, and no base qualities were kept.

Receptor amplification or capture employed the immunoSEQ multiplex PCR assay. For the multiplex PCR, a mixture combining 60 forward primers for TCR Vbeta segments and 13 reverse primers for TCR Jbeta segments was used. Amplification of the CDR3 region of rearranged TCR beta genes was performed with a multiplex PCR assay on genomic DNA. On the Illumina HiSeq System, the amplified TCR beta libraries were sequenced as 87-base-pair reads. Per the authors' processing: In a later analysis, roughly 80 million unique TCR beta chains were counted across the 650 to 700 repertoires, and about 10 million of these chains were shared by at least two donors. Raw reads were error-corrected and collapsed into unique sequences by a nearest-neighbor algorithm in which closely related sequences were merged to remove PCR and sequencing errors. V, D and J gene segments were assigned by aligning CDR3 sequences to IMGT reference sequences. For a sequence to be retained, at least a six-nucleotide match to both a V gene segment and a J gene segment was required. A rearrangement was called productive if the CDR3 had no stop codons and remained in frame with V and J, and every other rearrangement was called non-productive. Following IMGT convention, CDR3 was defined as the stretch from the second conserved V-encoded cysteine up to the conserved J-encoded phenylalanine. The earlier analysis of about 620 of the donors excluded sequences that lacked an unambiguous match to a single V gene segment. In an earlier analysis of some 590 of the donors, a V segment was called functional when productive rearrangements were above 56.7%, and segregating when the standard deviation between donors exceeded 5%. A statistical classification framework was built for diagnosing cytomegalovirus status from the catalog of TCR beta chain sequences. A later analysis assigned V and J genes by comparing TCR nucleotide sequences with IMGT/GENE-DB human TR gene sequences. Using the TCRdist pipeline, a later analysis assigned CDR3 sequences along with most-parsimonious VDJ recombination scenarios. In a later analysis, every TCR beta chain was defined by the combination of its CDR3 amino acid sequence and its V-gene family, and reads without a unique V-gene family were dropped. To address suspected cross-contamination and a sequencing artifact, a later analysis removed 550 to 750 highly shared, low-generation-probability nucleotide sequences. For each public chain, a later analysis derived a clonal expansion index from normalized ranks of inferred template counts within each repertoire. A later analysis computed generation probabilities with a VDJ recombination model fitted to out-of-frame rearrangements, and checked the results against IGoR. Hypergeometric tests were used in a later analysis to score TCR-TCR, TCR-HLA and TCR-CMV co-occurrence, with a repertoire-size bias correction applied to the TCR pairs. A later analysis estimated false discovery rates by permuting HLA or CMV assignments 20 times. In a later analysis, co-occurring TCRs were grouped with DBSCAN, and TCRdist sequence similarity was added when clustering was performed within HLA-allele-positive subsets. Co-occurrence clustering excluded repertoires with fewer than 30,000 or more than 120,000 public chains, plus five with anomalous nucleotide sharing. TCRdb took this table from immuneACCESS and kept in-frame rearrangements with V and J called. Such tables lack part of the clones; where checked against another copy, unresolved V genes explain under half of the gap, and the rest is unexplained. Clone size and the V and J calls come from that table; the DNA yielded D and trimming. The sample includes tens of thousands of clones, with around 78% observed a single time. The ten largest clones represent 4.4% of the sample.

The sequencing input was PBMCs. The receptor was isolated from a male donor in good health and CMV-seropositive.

CDR3 reads: CASSQSLAGNEQFF. In nucleotides, the sequence is TGTGCCAGCAGCCAGAGCCTGGCAGGTAATGAGCAGTTCTTC. Recombination joined TRBV16 with TRBJ2-1; the D segment cannot be called with confidence. V was cut back by 3 bases and J by 7 bases, leaving a gap of 13 bases between them. Reading from cysteine to phenylalanine, the CDR3 counts 14 amino acids. This entry keeps only the CDR3 DNA: 42 bases, framed from base 1. The CDR1 and CDR2 encoded by the germline V gene are KGHSY and FQNENV.